These T cell receptor beta chains were read from a single sample in a study of PD-L1 blockade in urothelial cancer. Produced via immunoSEQ multiplex PCR; TCRdb's table is partial and in-frame only. The sample lists roughly 39,000 clones; approximately 90% were seen once. The sample in question was PBMCs, obtained around atezolizumab (anti-PD-L1) treatment. The receptor set was obtained from a man aged 55 to 69 with urothelial cancer. Both conserved end residues are part of each CDR3. The order of the fields is J gene, V gene, clone size, D gene, CDR3 DNA, CDR3 protein. The D gene is left open where the match is weak. Where a row states a size, it is once, few, many or the class of an expanded clone; other rows omit it.

>TRBJ2-3|TRBV6-6|NA|TRBD1
TGTGCCAGCAGGGGGACAGTGGAAGATACGCAGTATTTT
CASRGTVEDTQYF
>TRBJ2-5|TRBV5-1|NA|TRBD2
TGCGCCAGCAGCTTGGTAGGGCTAGCGGGGGCCCAAGAGACCCAGTACTTC
CASSLVGLAGAQETQYF
>TRBJ1-2|TRBV7-2|NA|NA
TGTGCCAGCAGCTCACCGGCCAGGGGCGGCTACACCTTC
CASSSPARGGYTF
>TRBJ2-7|TRBV4-1|NA|NA
TGCGCCAGCAGCCAAGAAGGGGGGGCCCTTGGCCCCTACGAGCAGTACTTC
CASSQEGGALGPYEQYF
>TRBJ1-1|TRBV28|NA|TRBD1
TGTGCCAGCAGATCAGGGGGGTCGTACACTGAAGCTTTCTTT
CASRSGGSYTEAFF
>TRBJ2-2|TRBV11-2|NA|NA
TGTGCCAGCAGGTCCTTTAGGTCCTCGGGGAACACCGGGGAGCTGTTTTTT
CASRSFRSSGNTGELFF
>TRBJ2-5|TRBV18|NA|TRBD2
TGTGCCAGCTCACCGGCTAGCGGGGCCCAAGAGACCCAGTACTTC
CASSPASGAQETQYF
>TRBJ2-7|TRBV6-1|NA|TRBD1
TGTGCCAGCAGTGAATTTAGGACAGGGTTGTCCTACGAGCAGTACTTC
CASSEFRTGLSYEQYF
>TRBJ2-7|TRBV6-1|NA|NA
TGTGCCAGCAGTGAAGAAGGTATCGGACTATCAGCCTACGAGCAGTACTTC
CASSEEGIGLSAYEQYF
>TRBJ2-7|TRBV28|NA|NA
TGTGCCAGCAGTTTGCTCGGGTTTAATAGCGGAAGCTCCTACGAGCAGTACTTC
CASSLLGFNSGSSYEQYF
>TRBJ2-1|TRBV7-9|once|NA
TGTGCCAGCAGCTTAGGGGCCGCTAGCGAAGGGTCCTACAATGAGCAGTTCTTC
CASSLGAASEGSYNEQFF
>TRBJ1-5|TRBV5-6|NA|TRBD1
TGTGCCAGCAGCTGGGGACAGTTAGGGGATCAGCCCCAGCATTTT
CASSWGQLGDQPQHF
>TRBJ1-4|TRBV6-1|once|NA
TGTGCCAGCAGTTCGGTGATGACTAATGAAAAACTGTTTTTT
CASSSVMTNEKLFF
>TRBJ2-3|TRBV19|NA|NA
TGTGCCAGTACACCTAGCTATGGCACAGATACGCAGTATTTT
CASTPSYGTDTQYF
>TRBJ1-1|TRBV6-6|NA|NA
TGTGCCAGCAGTATCAGGGGAGACACTGAAGCTTTCTTT
CASSIRGDTEAFF
>TRBJ1-5|TRBV28|NA|TRBD1
TGTGCCAGCAGTTTAAGACAGGGGGGGAATCAGCCCCAGCATTTT
CASSLRQGGNQPQHF
>TRBJ1-2|TRBV5-6|NA|TRBD1
TGTGCCAGCAGCCCATTCGCGGACAGGGGGGAATTGGGCTACACCTTC
CASSPFADRGELGYTF
>TRBJ1-2|TRBV19|NA|NA
TGTGCCAGTAGTATGGGCAGGCGGGGACTCTATGGCTACACCTTC
CASSMGRRGLYGYTF
>TRBJ2-1|TRBV7-6|NA|NA
TGTGCCAGCAGCTCATGGGAGTGGACGGATGAGCAGTTCTTC
CASSSWEWTDEQFF
>TRBJ2-7|TRBV9|NA|NA
TGTGCCAGCAGCGTAGTCGGAGGGGGGGCCGGAGAGCAGTACTTC
CASSVVGGGAGEQYF
>TRBJ2-2|TRBV4-3|NA|TRBD2
TGCGCCAGCAGCCAAGACCCCGCGGGAGGGGTGGCCGGGGAGCTGTTTTTT
CASSQDPAGGVAGELFF
>TRBJ2-2|TRBV13|NA|TRBD2
TGTGCCAGCATCCCCCGCGGGAGAAACACCGGGGAGCTGTTTTTT
CASIPRGRNTGELFF
>TRBJ1-5|TRBV21-1|NA|NA
TGTGCCAGCAGCAAATCGGGACAGGGCCAGAATAGCAATCAGCCCCAGCATTTT
CASSKSGQGQNSNQPQHF
>TRBJ1-1|TRBV29-1|NA|NA
TGCAGCGTTGGGAGGGTCCAGGGTGAAGCTTTCTTT
CSVGRVQGEAFF
>TRBJ1-5|TRBV6-5|NA|TRBD1
TGTGCCAGCAGTCCCGAGGGCAGGGGGAGGACGCCCCAGCATTTT
CASSPEGRGRTPQHF
>TRBJ2-2|TRBV28|NA|NA
TGTGCCAGCAGTTTATTGGGACAAGGGGTCGCCGGGGAGCTGTTTTTT
CASSLLGQGVAGELFF
>TRBJ1-2|TRBV6-4|NA|TRBD1
TGTGCCAGCAGTGCCCTCCCCGGACAGGGGTATGGCTACACCTTC
CASSALPGQGYGYTF
>TRBJ1-2|TRBV28|few|NA
TGTGCCAGCAGTGGAAGGGGTGGCTATGGCTACACCTTC
CASSGRGGYGYTF
>TRBJ1-1|TRBV11-2|NA|NA
TGTGCCAGCAGCCCAAGGAGGGGGAACACTGAAGCTTTCTTT
CASSPRRGNTEAFF
>TRBJ2-7|TRBV5-1|NA|NA
TGCGCCAGCAGCTTGGAACCAGAACAGTTCTACGAGCAGTACTTC
CASSLEPEQFYEQYF
>TRBJ2-7|TRBV2|NA|NA
TGTGCCAGCAGTGAGTTATCCTACGAGCAGTACTTC
CASSELSYEQYF
>TRBJ2-2|TRBV6-5|NA|NA
TGTGCCAGCAGTTACTCACTAGGTTGGGGCACCGGGGAGCTGTTTTTT
CASSYSLGWGTGELFF
>TRBJ2-3|TRBV14|NA|TRBD2
TGTGCCAGCAGCCCCGGGACTAGCGGGACCTTTAGCACAGATACGCAGTATTTT
CASSPGTSGTFSTDTQYF
>TRBJ1-1|TRBV28|NA|NA
TGTGCCAGCACCCCCGACAGACACACTGAAGCTTTCTTT
CASTPDRHTEAFF
>TRBJ2-2|TRBV7-3|NA|NA
TGTGCCAGCAGCTTAGCAGGGACCGGGGAGCTGTTTTTT
CASSLAGTGELFF
>TRBJ2-4|TRBV15|NA|NA
TGTGCCACCAGCAGAGGTCTAGGGGGGGCGGAGGCCAAAAACATTCAGTACTTC
CATSRGLGGAEAKNIQYF
>TRBJ1-6|TRBV19|medium-sized|NA
TGTGCCAGTAGTATCGTGGGGCTGGGGAATTCACCCCTCCACTTT
CASSIVGLGNSPLHF
>TRBJ2-1|TRBV21-1|NA|NA
TGTGCCAGCAGCAGGACTAGGCAAGGCAATGAGCAGTTCTTC
CASSRTRQGNEQFF
>TRBJ2-7|TRBV5-4|once|TRBD1
TGTGCCAGCAGCTGGGGACAGTACGAGCAGTACTTC
CASSWGQYEQYF
>TRBJ2-1|TRBV7-3|NA|TRBD2
TGTGCCAGCAGCCTAGGTGCTAGCGGGCCTTTGAATGAGCAGTTCTTC
CASSLGASGPLNEQFF